One sample yielded the 19 T cell receptor beta chains listed below, sequenced in a study of neurological immune-mediated disorders. Time point here: longitudinal time-point 1 (baseline). One entry per CDR3 protein results from TCRdb running MiXCR on the 5' RACE reads. The repertoire holds some 60,000 distinct CDR3 sequences, with about 10% as singletons. Sequencing used PBMCs. The receptor set was obtained from a male donor with HTLV-1-associated myelopathy (HAM/TSP).

The V gene is TRBV10-2, the J gene TRBJ1-2; no reliable D call. CDR3 length equals 11 residues. The V end was cut by 3 bases, the J end by 4 bases, with 3 bases between. CDR1 WSHSY and CDR2 SAAADI come from the germline V gene. The chain's CDR3 is CASSEAYGYTF. CDR3 bases: TGCGCCAGCAGTGAAGCCTATGGCTACACCTTC.

This clonotype was observed a few times. This rearrangement joins TRBV20-1 to TRBJ2-7, with 10 bases aligning to TRBD2. The length of the CDR3 is 14 residues. Per the germline V gene, CDR1 is DFQATT and CDR2 is SNEGSKA (reference sequence). The V segment lost 6 bases and the J segment 5 bases; nucleotides outside the gene matches: 10. The CDR3 sequence is CSALLLAGLNEQYF. CDR3 DNA: TGCAGTGCCCTCCTACTAGCGGGGTTGAACGAGCAGTACTTC.

This clonotype was seen once. This chain uses TRBV7-9 with TRBJ2-3; maybe TRBD2 (6 bases). V was cut by 0 bases and J by 2 bases, with 15 bases left in between. CDR1 is SEHNR and CDR2 is FQNEAQ in the germline V gene (reference sequence). The CDR3 totals 17 residues. CDR3 bases: TGTGCCAGCAGCTTAGCCCCGCGGGGCCCACACACAGATACGCAGTATTTT. The encoded protein is CASSLAPRGPHTDTQYF.

In this sample, this clonotype turned up many times. This chain connects TRBV11-2 to TRBJ1-2; no firm D call. The CDR3 has 13 residues. With 1 base removed from V and 4 bases from J, the gap between germline ends came to 7 bases. Germline V gives CDR1 SGHAT, CDR2 FQNNGV. The CDR3, as DNA: TGTGCCAGCAGCTTAGGGGCTGGCTATGGCTACACCTTC. Encoded protein: CASSLGAGYGYTF.

This clonotype showed up many times. The chain combines TRBV6-5 with TRBJ2-4; no definite D call. V was cut by 4 bases and J by 9 bases, with 10 bases left in between. This CDR3 contains 12 residues. Germline CDR1 MNHEY, CDR2 SVGAGI. The CDR3 sequence is CASSSLLGIQYF. The CDR3 region has the DNA TGTGCCAGCAGTTCCCTACTGGGCATTCAGTACTTC.

This clonotype showed up many times. The gene calls are TRBV20-1 and TRBJ2-1; a weak D match, TRBD2 (7 bases). Germline V gene lookup returns CDR1 DFQATT and CDR2 SNEGSKA (reference sequence). V dropped 5 bases and J dropped 4 bases, with 15 bases sitting between them. This CDR3 region has 14 residues. The chain's CDR3 is CSAPEGGLYNEQFF. Here the CDR3 DNA reads TGCAGTGCTCCCGAGGGGGGGTTGTACAATGAGCAGTTCTTC.

Comments on this clonotype: Just one base apart from a much larger clone, this may be a read error. V gene TRBV5-1 combines with J gene TRBJ2-5; D remains ambiguous. The ends were cut back, 4 bases at V and 3 bases at J, with 10 bases in the middle. The CDR3 loop spans 13 amino acids. Germline CDR1 and CDR2: SGHRS and YFSETQ. The CDR3 region has the DNA TGCGCCAGCAGCCGGCATGATGAAGAGACCCAGTACTTC. Protein product: CASSRHDEETQYF.

This clonotype appeared many times. This chain connects TRBV5-1 to TRBJ2-5; no definite D call. The CDR3 is 14 amino acids. In germline, CDR1 is SGHRS, CDR2 YFSETQ. V was cut by 5 bases and J by 0 bases, with 11 bases left in between. CDR3 sequence reads: CASRPLGDQETQYF. CDR3 coding DNA: TGCGCCAGCAGGCCGTTGGGCGACCAAGAGACCCAGTACTTC.

This rearrangement joins TRBV5-1 to TRBJ1-4, with D tentatively TRBD1 (6 bases). CDR3 size: 15 residues. Per the germline V gene, CDR1 is SGHRS and CDR2 is YFSETQ. Trimming stripped 0 bases from V and 5 bases from J, with 11 bases between. The CDR3 is CASSLGQGKNEKLFF. The CDR3 DNA follows: TGCGCCAGCAGCTTGGGCCAGGGGAAAAATGAAAAACTGTTTTTT. Full variable domain (missing parts from reference TRBV5-1 and TRBJ1-4): KAGVTQTPRYLIKTRGQQVTLSCSPISGHRSVSWYQQTPGQGLQFLFEYFSETQRNKGNFPGRFSGRQFSNSRSEMNVSTLELGDSALYLCASSLGQGKNEKLFFGSGTQLSVL.

This clonotype came up many times. CDR3 sequence: CASSPGFSYEQYF. CDR3 sequence (DNA): TGTGCCTCAAGTCCGGGGTTCTCCTACGAGCAGTACTTC. The chain combines TRBV7-2 with TRBJ2-7; a possible D gene is TRBD2 (5 bases). Germline-derived CDR1 and CDR2 are SGHTA and FQGNSA. This CDR3 is built from 13 residues. Trimming removed 11 bases at V and 0 bases at J, with 14 bases between.

This clonotype was seen many times. The DNA for the CDR3 is TGCGCCAGCAGCCTCACGGGGGGTGATGGAGATACGCAGTATTTT. As protein: CASSLTGGDGDTQYF. The J gene is TRBJ2-3, the V gene TRBV5-1, with TRBD2 matching 7 bases. Per the germline V gene, CDR1 is SGHRS and CDR2 is YFSETQ. The CDR3 contains 15 residues. Germline trimming cut 4 bases from V and 5 bases from J; bases unmatched to any gene: 10.

As to this clonotype: This may be a read error, as it is one base from a much larger clone. This chain connects TRBV3-1 to TRBJ2-7; D is perhaps TRBD1 (6 bases). This CDR3 is 15 amino acids long. The germline V and J ends were trimmed by 5 bases and 3 bases, with 17 bases remaining between them. Looked up from germline, CDR1 is LGHDT and CDR2 is YNNKEL (reference sequence). The CDR3 DNA sequence: TGTGCCAGCAGCACACAGGGACGAGGGTACTACGAGCAGTACTTC. This encodes CASSTQGRGYYEQYF.

The V call is TRBV18, the J call TRBJ2-7; tentatively, D is TRBD2 (5 bases). This CDR3 has 14 amino acids. The V gene's germline CDR1 is KGHSH and CDR2 LQKENI. Trimming pared 4 bases from V and 4 bases from J, leaving 14 bases between. The CDR3 region has the DNA TGTGCCAGCTCACTAGCCGGGGTGCTATACGAGCAGTACTTC. As protein: CASSLAGVLYEQYF. The whole variable domain, filled in from reference TRBV18 and TRBJ2-7, reads NAGVMQNPRHLVRRRGQEARLRCSPMKGHSHVYWYRQLPEEGLKFMVYLQKENIIDESGMPKERFSAEFPKEGPSILRIQQVVRGDSAAYFCASSLAGVLYEQYFGPGTRLTVT.

The V call is TRBV29-1, the J call TRBJ1-3; D is unclear. Germline loops: CDR1 SQVTM, CDR2 ANQGSEA. The CDR3 runs 17 residues. V lost 7 bases and J 0 bases, leaving 22 bases between the germline ends. The CDR3 is CSAGETTLKNSGNTIYF. The CDR3 DNA is TGCAGCGCCGGGGAGACAACTCTAAAAAACTCTGGAAACACCATATATTTT.

This clonotype has a count of ten or more. J is TRBJ2-6 and V is TRBV7-9, with TRBD2 as a possible D gene (6 bases). The CDR3 consists of 15 residues. V was trimmed by 5 bases and J by 2 bases, leaving 10 bases between them. Germline CDR1 SEHNR, CDR2 FQNEAQ (reference sequence). Here the CDR3 reads CASSTGGTGANVLTF. In DNA, the CDR3 is TGTGCCAGCAGCACTGGCGGGACTGGGGCCAACGTCCTGACTTTC.

This clonotype was recorded at least ten times. The CDR3 reads CATSRGSGQGTVLVMKGLFF. The CDR3 DNA reads as TGTGCCACCAGCAGGGGCTCCGGACAGGGAACAGTGTTGGTAATGAAAGGACTGTTTTTT. The chain links TRBV15 to TRBJ1-4; 8 nucleotides agree with TRBD1. Germline-derived CDR1 and CDR2 are LNHNV and YYDKDF (reference sequence). The ends lost 3 bases at V and 13 bases at J; junction bases unmatched: 28. The CDR3 consists of 20 residues.

The table lists this clonotype with many counts. J is TRBJ1-3 and V is TRBV28; D is undetermined. CDR3 size: 12 residues. Trimming removed 4 bases from V and 8 bases from J, with 9 bases in between. Germline loops: CDR1 MDHEN, CDR2 SYDVKM. CDR3 in amino acids: CASSSLADTIYF. The DNA for the CDR3 is TGTGCCAGCAGTTCACTTGCGGACACCATATATTTT.

The rearrangement uses TRBV27 and TRBJ2-5; 9 bases align to TRBD1. CDR1 MNHEY and CDR2 SMNVEV come from the germline V gene (reference sequence). This CDR3 has 15 residues. J lost 5 bases, V lost 7 bases, and 11 bases had no gene match. CDR3 amino acids: CASTTSGTGRETQYF. In nucleotides, the CDR3 is TGTGCCAGCACAACCTCGGGGACAGGGAGGGAGACCCAGTACTTC.

The sample holds many counts of this clonotype. J is TRBJ2-3 and V is TRBV20-1; TRBD2 is a possible D gene (5 bases). The germline CDR1 and CDR2 sequences are DFQATT and SNEGSKA (reference sequence). V was cut by 1 base and J by 2 bases, with 13 bases left in between. CDR3 length equals 15 residues. DNA for the CDR3: TGCAGTGCTAGAGTCCCGGGGATATTCACAGATACGCAGTATTTT. It is translated as CSARVPGIFTDTQYF.